These 32 T cell receptor beta chains originate from one sample sequenced in a study of blood T cell repertoires in COVID-19. The method was immunoSEQ multiplex PCR; TCRdb's version includes in-frame clones alone and lacks a portion of them. The sample lists 200,000 to 250,000 clones, roughly 89% seen once, with around 3.8% in the top ten. Sequencing was performed on PBMCs or T cells enriched from blood (not recorded which). Source of these receptors: a woman in her 40s with acute COVID-19.

CDR3 nucleotides: TGTGCCAGCAGCTTAAGCAGGGACAGGGAGCAGTACGTC. It translates to CASSLSRDREQYV. This chain joins TRBV7-9 and TRBJ2-7; TRBD1 matches at 8 bases. CDR1 and CDR2 from the germline V gene are SEHNR and FQNEAQ (reference sequence). The CDR3 loop spans 13 amino acids. V was clipped by 2 bases and J by 7 bases; unmatched bases: 4.

This clone showed up just once. This chain links TRBV4-2 with TRBJ1-2; D ambiguous. V was trimmed by 0 bases and J by 4 bases, leaving 9 bases between them. Germline V lookup: CDR1 LGHNA, CDR2 YNFKEQ. This CDR3 comprises 14 residues. The CDR3 sequence: CASSQDFGIYGYTF. The CDR3 coding sequence is TGTGCCAGCAGCCAAGATTTCGGGATCTATGGCTACACCTTC.

V usage is TRBV5-1 and J usage is TRBJ2-5; 10 bases match TRBD1. Germline V lookup: CDR1 SGHRS, CDR2 YFSETQ. V was clipped by 6 bases and J by 4 bases; unmatched bases: 6. The CDR3 runs 14 residues. Here the CDR3 DNA reads TGCGCCAGCACAGAGACAGGGGGCGGAGAGACCCAGTACTTC. This encodes CASTETGGGETQYF.

The chain is built from TRBV6-2 or TRBV6-3 and TRBJ1-1, with D maybe TRBD1 (5 bases). Germline assignment: CDR1 MNHEY and CDR2 SVGEGT. The CDR3 is 15 amino acids. V was clipped by 5 bases and J by 7 bases, with 20 bases between them. The CDR3 DNA reads as TGTGCCAGCAGTGACATTTCCAGGGCAGTGGTTGAAGCTTTCTTT. Translated: CASSDISRAVVEAFF.

This chain's CDR3 is CASSQWHRGRNTEAFF. The DNA for the CDR3 is TGTGCCAGTAGCCAATGGCACAGGGGGAGGAACACTGAAGCTTTCTTT. V usage is TRBV19 and J usage is TRBJ1-1; 8 bases agree with TRBD1. CDR3 length: 16 residues. The junction had 10 bases not matched to a gene; V was cut back by 6 bases and J by 1 base. Germline CDR1 is LNHDA and CDR2 is SQIVND (reference sequence). Drawing the rest from reference TRBV19 and TRBJ1-1, the complete variable domain is DGGITQSPKYLFRKEGQNVTLSCEQNLNHDAMYWYRQDPGQGLRLIYYSQIVNDFQKGDIAEGYSVSREKKESFPLTVTSAQKNPTAFYLCASSQWHRGRNTEAFFGQGTRLTVV.

This clone has just one count. The chain employs TRBV19 and TRBJ1-2; D is ambiguous. This CDR3 comprises 14 residues. CDR1 LNHDA and CDR2 SQIVND come from the germline V gene (reference sequence). Trimming pared 2 bases from V and 5 bases from J, leaving 12 bases between. The CDR3 DNA is TGTGCCAGTAGTATATCATTAGCTGTTTATGGCTACACCTTC. It encodes CASSISLAVYGYTF. Variable domain in full (rest from reference TRBV19 and TRBJ1-2): DGGITQSPKYLFRKEGQNVTLSCEQNLNHDAMYWYRQDPGQGLRLIYYSQIVNDFQKGDIAEGYSVSREKKESFPLTVTSAQKNPTAFYLCASSISLAVYGYTFGSGTRLTVV.

V and J are TRBV19 and TRBJ1-1; maybe TRBD1 (6 bases). Trimming removed 3 bases from V and 7 bases from J, with 9 bases in between. Germline CDR1 is LNHDA and CDR2 is SQIVND (reference sequence). The CDR3 spans 12 residues. The CDR3: CASSITRGEAFF. The CDR3 coding sequence is TGTGCCAGTAGTATCACCAGGGGTGAAGCTTTCTTT.

This chain joins TRBV5-4 and TRBJ1-1; 8 nucleotides match TRBD1. Germline V gene lookup returns CDR1 SGHNT and CDR2 YYREEE (reference sequence). The J segment lost 6 bases and the V segment lost 4 bases, leaving 5 bases of the junction unmatched. CDR3 length: 13 residues. The CDR3 DNA reads TGTGCCAGCAGCCAACAGGGGGTTCCTGAAGCTTTCTTT. Amino acids: CASSQQGVPEAFF.

This chain joins TRBV7-2 and TRBJ1-2; 7 positions agree with TRBD1. CDR1 is SGHTA, CDR2 FQGNSA, per germline. Trimming took 1 base from V and 8 from J; bases not matched to a gene: 10. This CDR3 is 15 amino acids long. The CDR3 region has the DNA TGTGCCAGCAGCTTAGAAGGGCAGGGGGTATCGGGCTACACCTTC. Translation gives CASSLEGQGVSGYTF.

The V gene is TRBV4-1, the J gene TRBJ2-5, with 14 bases that match TRBD2. Germline assignment: CDR1 MGHRA and CDR2 YSYEKL. With 3 bases clipped from V and 7 bases from J, the junction kept 16 bases outside the gene matches. The CDR3 is made up of 19 amino acids. DNA for the CDR3: TGCGCCAGCAGCCATCCGCTATTCCCGACTAGCGGGGGGGCGGGGACCCAGTACTTC. Its protein is CASSHPLFPTSGGAGTQYF.

The rearrangement joins TRBV28 to TRBJ1-1; D unresolved. The germline V gene has CDR1 MDHEN and CDR2 SYDVKM. CDR3 length equals 13 residues. The V gene lost 2 bases and the J gene lost 0 bases, with 4 bases spanning the gap. CDR3 coding DNA: TGTGCCAGCAGTTTAGGCCTGAACACTGAAGCTTTCTTT. Its protein product is CASSLGLNTEAFF.

This chain connects TRBV19 to TRBJ1-1; D unclear. Trimming cost V 11 bases and J 7 bases, with 8 bases left between them. Germline V gene sequence: CDR1 LNHDA, CDR2 SQIVND (reference sequence). This CDR3 has 9 residues. The CDR3, as DNA: TGTGCCCCCTACGATGAAGCTTTCTTT. Translation: CAPYDEAFF. The complete variable domain, with remaining parts taken from reference TRBV19 and TRBJ1-1, reads DGGITQSPKYLFRKEGQNVTLSCEQNLNHDAMYWYRQDPGQGLRLIYYSQIVNDFQKGDIAEGYSVSREKKESFPLTVTSAQKNPTAFYLCAPYDEAFFGQGTRLTVV.

The chain has TRBV6-2 or TRBV6-3 and TRBJ1-5; 7 bases match TRBD1. This CDR3 comprises 15 residues. Germline CDR1 and CDR2: MNHEY and SVGEGT. With 5 bases clipped from V and 1 base from J, the junction kept 5 bases outside the gene matches. Here the CDR3 reads CASSADRRSNQPQHF. The DNA for the CDR3 is TGTGCCAGCAGTGCGGACAGGAGAAGCAATCAGCCCCAGCATTTT.

The chain is built from TRBV3-1 (or the pseudogene TRBV3-2) and TRBJ2-2; TRBD1 aligns across 10 bases. Trimming cost V 5 bases and J 5 bases; bases outside gene matches: 11. The CDR3 totals 17 residues. CDR1 is LGHDT and CDR2 is YNNKEL in the germline V gene (reference sequence). The CDR3 DNA is TGTGCCAGCAGCTTAACCCGGCCGGGACAGGGGACCGGGGAGCTGTTTTTT. It is translated as CASSLTRPGQGTGELFF.

This clone was detected once. The chain has TRBV5-1 and TRBJ2-3, with 9 bases aligning to TRBD1. J was trimmed by 7 bases and V by 6 bases; bases with no gene match: 9. CDR1 and CDR2 from the germline V gene are SGHRS and YFSETQ. CDR3 length: 14 residues. CDR3: CASTPQTGGNTQYF. In nucleotides, the CDR3 is TGCGCCAGCACCCCACAGACAGGGGGAAATACGCAGTATTTT.

The gene calls are TRBV2 and TRBJ1-1; D possibly corresponds to TRBD1 (5 bases). Germline lookup yields CDR1 SNHLY and CDR2 FYNNEI. V lost 8 bases and J lost 0, with 13 bases in between. CDR3 length: 14 amino acids. DNA for the CDR3: TGTGCCAGCGGGGCCAGGGCTATGAACACTGAAGCTTTCTTT. Residues: CASGARAMNTEAFF.

This chain uses TRBV2 with TRBJ1-1; maybe TRBD1 (5 bases). With 8 bases removed from V and 11 bases from J, the gap between germline ends came to 12 bases. The CDR3 runs to 10 residues. Per germline, CDR1 SNHLY and CDR2 FYNNEI. The CDR3 region has the DNA TGTGCCAGCTCCTTGGGGGGGGCTTTCTTT. Its protein product is CASSLGGAFF.

This chain links TRBV2 with TRBJ1-5; possible D gene TRBD1, 5 bases. Trimming took off 3 bases at V and 3 bases at J, with 6 bases between the two ends. This CDR3 is 13 amino acids long. The germline CDR1 and CDR2 sequences are SNHLY and FYNNEI. The chain's CDR3 is CASSDRVNQPQHF. In DNA form, the CDR3 reads TGTGCCAGCAGTGACAGGGTCAATCAGCCCCAGCATTTT.

The gene calls are TRBV9 and TRBJ2-7; 10 bases agree with TRBD1. Trimming took 5 bases from V and 5 from J; bases not matched to a gene: 1. This CDR3 has 12 amino acids. CDR1 and CDR2 from the germline V gene are SGDLS and YYNGEE. CDR3 sequence (DNA): TGTGCCAGCAGGGGGACAGGGGACGAGCAGTACTTC. Translation gives CASRGTGDEQYF. Full variable domain (remainder filled in from reference TRBV9 and TRBJ2-7): DSGVTQTPKHLITATGQRVTLRCSPRSGDLSVYWYQQSLDQGLQFLIQYYNGEERAKGNILERFSAQQFPDLHSELNLSSLELGDSALYFCASRGTGDEQYFGPGTRLTVT.

The chain carries TRBV5-4 and TRBJ2-1, with D possibly matching TRBD2 (5 bases). CDR3 length: 15 amino acids. Deletions cut 0 bases from V and 6 bases from J, with 13 bases between. Per the germline V gene, CDR1 is SGHNT and CDR2 is YYREEE (reference sequence). CDR3 nucleotides: TGTGCCAGCAGCTTGGCGGCTAGCTCTAGCAATGAGCAGTTCTTC. This sequence encodes CASSLAASSSNEQFF.

The rearrangement joins TRBV9 to TRBJ2-2, with D perhaps matching TRBD1 (6 bases). CDR1 is SGDLS and CDR2 is YYNGEE in the germline V gene. The CDR3 totals 15 residues. V was clipped by 7 bases and J by 3 bases, with 16 bases between them. The CDR3 reads CASGKQGVDTGELFF. DNA of the CDR3: TGTGCCAGCGGAAAACAGGGTGTCGACACCGGGGAGCTGTTTTTT.

Only one count was recorded for this clone. This chain joins TRBV6-5 and TRBJ1-1; 9 positions agree with TRBD1. The V gene's germline CDR1 is MNHEY and CDR2 SVGAGI. J lost 5 bases, V lost 6 bases, and 7 bases had no gene match. The CDR3 loop spans 14 amino acids. CDR3 bases: TGTGCCAGCAGAAAAGGACAGGGGAGGACTGAAGCTTTCTTT. Its translation is CASRKGQGRTEAFF.

The chain recombines TRBV12-5 with TRBJ2-2; TRBD2 matches at 9 bases. V was clipped by 5 bases and J by 5 bases; unmatched bases: 6. Germline-derived CDR1 and CDR2 are LGHNT and FRNRAP. The CDR3 length is 15 residues. The CDR3 nucleotides are TGTGCTAGTGGTCCCCAGGGACTAGCTACCGGGGAGCTGTTTTTT. Translation: CASGPQGLATGELFF.

This chain joins TRBV11-2 and TRBJ1-2; tentative D call: TRBD1 (6 bases). Germline V gives CDR1 SGHAT, CDR2 FQNNGV. The length of the CDR3 is 11 residues. The V end lost 8 bases, the J end lost 8 bases, and 12 bases lay between the germline ends. The CDR3 sequence: CASPQGNGYTF. CDR3 DNA: TGTGCCAGCCCACAGGGTAACGGCTACACCTTC.

This clone has just a few counts. The chain joins TRBV19 to TRBJ1-5; the D gene is possibly TRBD1 (5 bases). Deletions cut 7 bases from V and 4 bases from J, with 11 bases between. The CDR3 contains 13 residues. The germline CDR1 and CDR2 sequences are LNHDA and SQIVND (reference sequence). The CDR3 reads CASMGQLNQPQHF. The CDR3 DNA sequence: TGTGCCAGTATGGGGCAGCTAAATCAGCCCCAGCATTTT.

Only one count was recorded for this clone. The V and J genes are TRBV27 and TRBJ2-5; D may be TRBD1 (5 bases). Looked up from germline, CDR1 is MNHEY and CDR2 is SMNVEV (reference sequence). This CDR3 comprises 13 residues. Trimming stripped 5 bases from V and 7 bases from J, with 14 bases between. In DNA, the CDR3 is TGTGCCAGCAGTCCCCAGGGTTTTGGGACCCAGTACTTC. Amino acid sequence: CASSPQGFGTQYF.

This chain uses TRBV27 with TRBJ2-5, with D possibly matching TRBD1 (6 bases). The CDR3 spans 14 residues. Germline CDR1 and CDR2: MNHEY and SMNVEV (reference sequence). V lost 5 bases to trimming and J lost 1 base, with 11 bases between them. Written as DNA, the CDR3 is TGTGCCAGCAGTCAGGGGACACCCCAAGAGACCCAGTACTTC. The encoded protein is CASSQGTPQETQYF.

The J gene is TRBJ1-2, the V gene TRBV25-1, with 7 bases fitting TRBD1. Germline V gene sequence: CDR1 MGHDK, CDR2 SYGVNS. The CDR3 runs 15 residues. V was pared by 6 bases and J by 4 bases, with 11 bases of the junction left unmatched. CDR3 nucleotides: TGTGCCAGCAGAGCTCCGGGACAGTTCGGCTATGGCTACACCTTC. The encoded protein is CASRAPGQFGYGYTF.

The chain employs TRBV6-2 or TRBV6-3 and TRBJ1-2, with D possibly being TRBD1 (5 bases). This CDR3 is 16 amino acids long. Germline V lookup: CDR1 MNHEY, CDR2 SVGEGT. V was clipped by 3 bases and J by 5 bases, with 19 bases between them. The CDR3 loop is CASSYGGTPALYGYTF. Here the CDR3 DNA reads TGTGCCAGCAGTTATGGCGGGACTCCGGCCCTATATGGCTACACCTTC.

The chain uses TRBV29-1 and TRBJ2-2, with 8 bases aligning to TRBD2. The junction had 10 bases not matched to a gene; V was cut back by 7 bases and J by 3 bases. CDR1 SQVTM and CDR2 ANQGSEA come from the germline V gene. There are 15 residues in the CDR3. The CDR3 region has the DNA TGCAGCGCAAAGGTGGCGGGGGGATACACCGGGGAGCTGTTTTTT. This translates into CSAKVAGGYTGELFF.

J is TRBJ1-6 and V is TRBV7-9; the match to TRBD1 covers 8 bases. The length of the CDR3 is 15 residues. The germline gives CDR1 SEHNR, CDR2 FQNEAQ (reference sequence). The V segment lost 5 bases and the J segment 4 bases; nucleotides outside the gene matches: 4. The CDR3 reads CASSEHRGYNSPLHF. The CDR3 coding sequence is TGTGCCAGCAGCGAACACAGGGGGTATAATTCACCCCTCCACTTT.

This clone was recorded once. The CDR3 nucleotides read TGTGCCAGCAGCTTGCTACAGGGATCATCAAGCACAGATACGCAGTATTTT. It codes for CASSLLQGSSSTDTQYF. The gene calls are TRBV5-4 and TRBJ2-3; maybe TRBD1 (6 bases). The germline gives CDR1 SGHNT, CDR2 YYREEE (reference sequence). V was clipped by 1 base and J by 0 bases, with 15 bases between them. The CDR3 extends over 17 amino acids.